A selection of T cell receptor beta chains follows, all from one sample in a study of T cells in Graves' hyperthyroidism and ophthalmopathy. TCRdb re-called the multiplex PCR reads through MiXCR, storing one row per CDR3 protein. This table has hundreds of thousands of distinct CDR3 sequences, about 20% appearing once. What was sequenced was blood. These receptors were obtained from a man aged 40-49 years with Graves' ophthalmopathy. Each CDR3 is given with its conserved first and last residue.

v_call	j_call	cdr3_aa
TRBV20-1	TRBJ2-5	CSAIGGQEETQYF
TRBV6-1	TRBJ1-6	CATKTGTHNSPLHF
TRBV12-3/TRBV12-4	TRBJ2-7	CASSFVNYEQYF
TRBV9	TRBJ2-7	CASSALQYPYEQYF
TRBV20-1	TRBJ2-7	CSAGDRAGYEQYF
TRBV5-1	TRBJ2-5	CASSSAGPGTSGRVIREETQYF
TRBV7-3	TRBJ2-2	CASSTDSGELFF
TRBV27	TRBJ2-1	CASSITWPKRNEQFF
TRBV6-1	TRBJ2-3	CALQRGGTDTQYF
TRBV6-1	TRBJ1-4	CASSTLATNEKLFF
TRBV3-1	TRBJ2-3	CASSLTGRGGGTDTQYF
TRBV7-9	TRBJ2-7	CASSLFGGPSYEQYF
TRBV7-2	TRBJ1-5	CASSLGGGRGRQIGYQPQHF
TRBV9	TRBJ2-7	CASTSHRDAPSYEQYF
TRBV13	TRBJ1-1	CASSSRTVKNTEAFF
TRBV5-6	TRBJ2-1	CASNDRRLARYNEQFF
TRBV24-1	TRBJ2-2	CATSDLGGSSDGELFF
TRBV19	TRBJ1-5	CASSIVQGALNQPQHF
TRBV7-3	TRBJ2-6	CASSKGLAGGPGGANVLTF
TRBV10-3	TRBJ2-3	CAIMTDYSSTDTQYF
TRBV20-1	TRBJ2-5	CSADQETQYF
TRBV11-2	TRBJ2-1	CASGYPPTGTSGRLGDNEQFF
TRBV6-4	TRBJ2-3	CASHLRRSTDTQYF
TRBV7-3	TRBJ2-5	CASSLNRVETQYF
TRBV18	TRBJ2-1	CASSPSPANEQFF
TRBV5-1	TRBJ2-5	CTSSGLAGGGQETQYF
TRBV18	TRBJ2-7	CASSPGNPPYEQYF
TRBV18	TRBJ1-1	CASSFSQGGTEAFF
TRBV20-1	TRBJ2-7	CSAHRDGGGEQYF
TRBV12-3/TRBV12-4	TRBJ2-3	CASSFRPGGGAGDTQYF
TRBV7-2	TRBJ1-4	CASSLLKNEKLFF
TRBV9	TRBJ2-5	CASSVGWQRGQETQYF
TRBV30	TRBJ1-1	CAWRGRAEAFF
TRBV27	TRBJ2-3	CASSNSGGHTDTQYF
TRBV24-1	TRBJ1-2	CATSQGGYGYTF